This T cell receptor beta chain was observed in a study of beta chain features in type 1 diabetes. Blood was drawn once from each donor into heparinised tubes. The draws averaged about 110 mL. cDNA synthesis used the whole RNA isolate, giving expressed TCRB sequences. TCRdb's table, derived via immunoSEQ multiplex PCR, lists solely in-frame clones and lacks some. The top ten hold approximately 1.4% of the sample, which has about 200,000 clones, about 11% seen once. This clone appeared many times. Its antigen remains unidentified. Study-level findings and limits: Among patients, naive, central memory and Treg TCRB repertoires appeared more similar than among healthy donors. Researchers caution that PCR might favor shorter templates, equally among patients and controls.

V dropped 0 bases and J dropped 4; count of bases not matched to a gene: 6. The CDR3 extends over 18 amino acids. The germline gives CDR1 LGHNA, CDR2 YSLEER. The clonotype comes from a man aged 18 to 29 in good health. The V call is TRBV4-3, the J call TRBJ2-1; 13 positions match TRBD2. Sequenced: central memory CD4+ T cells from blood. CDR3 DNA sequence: TGCGCCAGCAGCCAAGACGGACTAGCGGGAGCCTTTTACAATGAGCAGTTCTTC. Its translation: CASSQDGLAGAFYNEQFF.